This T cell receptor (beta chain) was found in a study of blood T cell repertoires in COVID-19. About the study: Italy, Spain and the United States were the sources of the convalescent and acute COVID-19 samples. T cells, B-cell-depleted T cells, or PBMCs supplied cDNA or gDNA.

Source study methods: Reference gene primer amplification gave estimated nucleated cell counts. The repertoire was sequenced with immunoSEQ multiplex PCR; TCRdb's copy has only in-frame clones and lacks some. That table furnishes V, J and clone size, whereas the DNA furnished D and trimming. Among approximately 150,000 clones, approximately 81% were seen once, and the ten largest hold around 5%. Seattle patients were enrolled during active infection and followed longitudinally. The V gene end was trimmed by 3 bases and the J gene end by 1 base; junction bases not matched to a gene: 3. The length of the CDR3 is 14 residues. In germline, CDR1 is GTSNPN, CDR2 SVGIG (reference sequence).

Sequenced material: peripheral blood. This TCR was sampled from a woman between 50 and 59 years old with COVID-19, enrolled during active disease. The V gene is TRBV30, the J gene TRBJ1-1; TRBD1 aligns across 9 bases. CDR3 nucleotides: TGTGCCTGGAGAGGACAGGGGTCGAACACTGAAGCTTTCTTT. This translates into CAWRGQGSNTEAFF.